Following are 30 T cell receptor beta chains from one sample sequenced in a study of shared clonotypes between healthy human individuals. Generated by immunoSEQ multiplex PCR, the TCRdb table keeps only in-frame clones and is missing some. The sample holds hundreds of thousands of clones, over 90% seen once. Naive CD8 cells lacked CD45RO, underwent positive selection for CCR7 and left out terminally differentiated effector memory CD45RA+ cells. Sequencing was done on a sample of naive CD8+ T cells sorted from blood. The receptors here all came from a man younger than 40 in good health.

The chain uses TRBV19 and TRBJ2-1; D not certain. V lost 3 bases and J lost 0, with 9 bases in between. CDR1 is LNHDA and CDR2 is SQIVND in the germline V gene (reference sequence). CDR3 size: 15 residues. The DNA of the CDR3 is TGTGCCAGTAGTATTGCGATGAGCTCCTACAATGAGCAGTTCTTC. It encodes CASSIAMSSYNEQFF.

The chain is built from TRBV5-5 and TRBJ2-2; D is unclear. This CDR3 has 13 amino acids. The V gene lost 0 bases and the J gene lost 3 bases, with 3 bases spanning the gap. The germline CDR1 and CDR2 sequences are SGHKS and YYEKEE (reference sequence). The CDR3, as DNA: TGTGCCAGCAGCTTGGGAGACACCGGGGAGCTGTTTTTT. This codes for CASSLGDTGELFF.

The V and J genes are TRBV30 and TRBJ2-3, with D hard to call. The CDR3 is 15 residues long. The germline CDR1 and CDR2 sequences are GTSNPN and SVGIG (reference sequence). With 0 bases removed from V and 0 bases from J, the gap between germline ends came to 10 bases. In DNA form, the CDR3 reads TGTGCCTGGAGTGTACTTTCAGGAAGCACAGATACGCAGTATTTT. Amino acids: CAWSVLSGSTDTQYF.

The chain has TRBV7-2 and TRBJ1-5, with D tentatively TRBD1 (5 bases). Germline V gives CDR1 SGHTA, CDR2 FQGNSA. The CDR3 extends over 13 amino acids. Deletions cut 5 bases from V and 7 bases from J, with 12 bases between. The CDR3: CASSAPGRQPQHF. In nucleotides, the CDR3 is TGTGCCAGCAGCGCACCAGGGCGCCAGCCCCAGCATTTT. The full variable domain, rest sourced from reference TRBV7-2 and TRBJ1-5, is GAGVSQSPSNKVTEKGKDVELRCDPISGHTALYWYRQSLGQGLEFLIYFQGNSAPDKSGLPSDRFSAERTGGSVSTLTIQRTQQEDSAVYLCASSAPGRQPQHFGDGTRLSIL.

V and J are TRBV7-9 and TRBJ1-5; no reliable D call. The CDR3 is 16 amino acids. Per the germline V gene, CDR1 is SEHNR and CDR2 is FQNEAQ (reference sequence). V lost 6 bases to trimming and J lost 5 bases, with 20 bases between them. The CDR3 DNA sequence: TGTGCCAGCAGTTTAAGGCCAGGCAGGCGGTATCAGCCCCAGCATTTT. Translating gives CASSLRPGRRYQPQHF.

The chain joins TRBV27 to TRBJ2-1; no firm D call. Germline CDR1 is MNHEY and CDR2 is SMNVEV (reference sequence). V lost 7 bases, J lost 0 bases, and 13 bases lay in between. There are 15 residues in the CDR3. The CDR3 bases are TGTGCCAGCACCGACTTTTGGGGCTCCTACAATGAGCAGTTCTTC. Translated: CASTDFWGSYNEQFF.

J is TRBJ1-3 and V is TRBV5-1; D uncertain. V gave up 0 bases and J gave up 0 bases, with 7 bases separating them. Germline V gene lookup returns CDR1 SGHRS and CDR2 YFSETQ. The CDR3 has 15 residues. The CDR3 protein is CASSLGESSGNTIYF. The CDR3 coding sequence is TGCGCCAGCAGCTTGGGGGAGAGCTCTGGAAACACCATATATTTT.

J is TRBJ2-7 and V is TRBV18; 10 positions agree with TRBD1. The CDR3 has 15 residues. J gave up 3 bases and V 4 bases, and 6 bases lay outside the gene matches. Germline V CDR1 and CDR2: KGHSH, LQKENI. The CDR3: CASSLPGQGLYEQYF. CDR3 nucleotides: TGTGCCAGCTCACTTCCGGGACAGGGGCTCTACGAGCAGTACTTC.

The CDR3: CSVAPNSGPDTQYF. CDR3 nucleotide sequence: TGCAGCGTTGCCCCTAATTCGGGACCAGATACGCAGTATTTT. This chain uses TRBV29-1 with TRBJ2-3; D may correspond to TRBD1 or TRBD2 (5 bases each). The CDR3 extends over 14 amino acids. Germline V lookup: CDR1 SQVTM, CDR2 ANQGSEA. Trimming removed 4 bases from V and 4 bases from J, with 15 bases in between.

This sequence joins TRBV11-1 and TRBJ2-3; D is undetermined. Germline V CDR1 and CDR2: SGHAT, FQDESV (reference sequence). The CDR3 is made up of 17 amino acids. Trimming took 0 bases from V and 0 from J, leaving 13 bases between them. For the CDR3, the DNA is TGTGCCAGCAGCTTAGCCGACCGGTTGGGCAGCACAGATACGCAGTATTTT. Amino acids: CASSLADRLGSTDTQYF.

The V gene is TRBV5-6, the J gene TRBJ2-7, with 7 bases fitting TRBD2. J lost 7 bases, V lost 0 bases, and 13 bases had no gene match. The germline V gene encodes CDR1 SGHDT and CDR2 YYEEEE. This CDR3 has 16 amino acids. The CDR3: CASSLARESLAWEQYF. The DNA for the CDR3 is TGTGCCAGCAGCTTGGCGCGGGAGTCTTTGGCGTGGGAGCAGTACTTC.

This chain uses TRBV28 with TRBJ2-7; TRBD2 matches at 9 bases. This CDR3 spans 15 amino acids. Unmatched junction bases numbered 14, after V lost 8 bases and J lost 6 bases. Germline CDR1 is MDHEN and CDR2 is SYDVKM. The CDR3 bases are TGTGCCAGCCATCCCGGGTTAGCGGGAGTCTCCGAGCAGTACTTC. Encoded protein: CASHPGLAGVSEQYF.

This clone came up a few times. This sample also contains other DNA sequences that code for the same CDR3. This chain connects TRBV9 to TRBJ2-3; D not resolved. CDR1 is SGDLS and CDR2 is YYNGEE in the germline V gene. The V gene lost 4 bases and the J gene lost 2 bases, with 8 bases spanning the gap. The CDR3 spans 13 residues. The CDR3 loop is CASSFLLTDTQYF. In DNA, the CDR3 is TGTGCCAGCAGCTTCCTCCTCACAGATACGCAGTATTTT.

The CDR3 spells CASSVATEDPGETQYF. CDR3 sequence (DNA): TGTGCCAGCAGCGTAGCTACGGAGGACCCGGGTGAGACCCAGTACTTC. This sequence joins TRBV9 and TRBJ2-5, with D perhaps TRBD2 (5 bases). Trimming took off 0 bases at V and 5 bases at J, with 17 bases between the two ends. Germline V lookup: CDR1 SGDLS, CDR2 YYNGEE. The CDR3 runs to 16 residues.

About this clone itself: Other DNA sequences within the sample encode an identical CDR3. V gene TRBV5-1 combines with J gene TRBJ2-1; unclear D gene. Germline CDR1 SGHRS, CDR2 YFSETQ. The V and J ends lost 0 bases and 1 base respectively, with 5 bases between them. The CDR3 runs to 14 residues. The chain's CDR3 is CASSLETSYNEQFF. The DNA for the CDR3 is TGCGCCAGCAGCTTGGAGACTTCCTACAATGAGCAGTTCTTC.

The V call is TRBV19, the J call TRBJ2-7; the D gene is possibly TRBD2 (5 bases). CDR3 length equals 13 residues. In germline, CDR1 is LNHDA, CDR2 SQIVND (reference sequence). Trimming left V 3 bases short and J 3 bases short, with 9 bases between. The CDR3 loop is CASSIYGDYEQYF. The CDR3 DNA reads TGTGCCAGTAGTATTTACGGGGACTACGAGCAGTACTTC.

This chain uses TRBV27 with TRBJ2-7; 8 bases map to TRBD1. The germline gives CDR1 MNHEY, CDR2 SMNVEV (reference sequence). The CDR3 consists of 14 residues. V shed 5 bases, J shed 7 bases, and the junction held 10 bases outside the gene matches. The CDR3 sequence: CASSQDRGWEEQYF. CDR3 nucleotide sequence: TGTGCCAGCAGTCAAGACAGGGGCTGGGAAGAGCAGTACTTC.

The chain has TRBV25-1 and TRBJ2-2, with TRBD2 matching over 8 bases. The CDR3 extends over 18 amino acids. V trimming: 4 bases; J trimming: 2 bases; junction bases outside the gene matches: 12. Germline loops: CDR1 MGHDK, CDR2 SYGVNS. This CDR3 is CASSAPTVAGLNTGELFF. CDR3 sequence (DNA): TGTGCCAGCAGTGCCCCCACCGTAGCGGGACTAAACACCGGGGAGCTGTTTTTT.

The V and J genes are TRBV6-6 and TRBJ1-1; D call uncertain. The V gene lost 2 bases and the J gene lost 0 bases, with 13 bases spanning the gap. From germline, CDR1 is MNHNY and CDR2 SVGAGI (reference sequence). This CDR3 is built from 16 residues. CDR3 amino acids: CASSYPPGQLNTEAFF. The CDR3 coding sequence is TGTGCCAGCAGTTACCCTCCTGGGCAGCTGAACACTGAAGCTTTCTTT.

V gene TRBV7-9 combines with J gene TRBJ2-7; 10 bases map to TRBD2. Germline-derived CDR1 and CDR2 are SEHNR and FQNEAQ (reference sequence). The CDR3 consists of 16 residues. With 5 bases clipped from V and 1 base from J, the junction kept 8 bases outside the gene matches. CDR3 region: CASSDASGSKSYEQYF. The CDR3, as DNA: TGTGCCAGCAGCGATGCTAGCGGGAGTAAATCCTACGAGCAGTACTTC. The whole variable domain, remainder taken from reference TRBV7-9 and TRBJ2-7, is DTGVSQNPRHKITKRGQNVTFRCDPISEHNRLYWYRQTLGQGPEFLTYFQNEAQLEKSRLLSDRFSAERPKGSFSTLEIQRTEQGDSAMYLCASSDASGSKSYEQYFGPGTRLTVT.

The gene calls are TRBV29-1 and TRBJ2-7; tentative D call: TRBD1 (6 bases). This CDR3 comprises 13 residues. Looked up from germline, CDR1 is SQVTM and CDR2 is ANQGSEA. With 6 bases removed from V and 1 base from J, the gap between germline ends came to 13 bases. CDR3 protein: CSVFTGISYEQYF. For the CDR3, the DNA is TGCAGCGTGTTCACAGGGATTTCCTACGAGCAGTACTTC.

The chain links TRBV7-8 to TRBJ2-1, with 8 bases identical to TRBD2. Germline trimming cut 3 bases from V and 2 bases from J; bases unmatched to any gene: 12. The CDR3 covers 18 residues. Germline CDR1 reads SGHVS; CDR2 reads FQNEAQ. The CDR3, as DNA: TGTGCCAGCAGCTTTCCAGCCTCCGGGACTAGGGCCTACAATGAGCAGTTCTTC. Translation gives CASSFPASGTRAYNEQFF. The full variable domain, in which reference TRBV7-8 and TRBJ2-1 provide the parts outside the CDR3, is GAGVSQSPRYKVAKRGQDVALRCDPISGHVSLFWYQQALGQGPEFLTYFQNEAQLDKSGLPSDRFFAERPEGSVSTLKIQRTQQEDSAVYLCASSFPASGTRAYNEQFFGPGTRLTVL.

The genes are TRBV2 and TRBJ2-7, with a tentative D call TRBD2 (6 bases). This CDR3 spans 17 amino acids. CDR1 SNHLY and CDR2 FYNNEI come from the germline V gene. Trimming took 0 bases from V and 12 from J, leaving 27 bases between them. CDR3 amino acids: CASSEAIAVPVPPAMYF. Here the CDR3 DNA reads TGTGCCAGCAGTGAAGCTATAGCGGTCCCAGTGCCCCCGGCCATGTACTTC.

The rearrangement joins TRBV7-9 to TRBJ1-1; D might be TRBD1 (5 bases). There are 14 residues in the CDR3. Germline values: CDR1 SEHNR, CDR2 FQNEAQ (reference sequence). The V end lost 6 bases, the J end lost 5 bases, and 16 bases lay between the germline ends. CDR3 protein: CASRLNIRETEAFF. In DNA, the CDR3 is TGTGCCAGCAGACTTAATATCAGGGAGACTGAAGCTTTCTTT.

CDR3: CASSVGSGIKFYNEQFF. DNA of the CDR3: TGTGCCAGCAGCGTAGGCAGCGGAATAAAATTCTACAATGAGCAGTTCTTC. The rearrangement links TRBV9 to TRBJ2-1, with a possible D match to TRBD2 (5 bases). CDR3 length: 17 residues. V shed 0 bases and J shed 3 bases, with 16 bases lying between them. CDR1 SGDLS and CDR2 YYNGEE come from the germline V gene.

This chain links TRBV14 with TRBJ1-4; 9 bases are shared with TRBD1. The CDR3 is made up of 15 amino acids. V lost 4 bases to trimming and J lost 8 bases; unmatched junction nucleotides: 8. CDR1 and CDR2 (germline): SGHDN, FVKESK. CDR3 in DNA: TGTGCCAGCAGCCTCACAGGGGGCAGAGGAGAAAAACTGTTTTTT. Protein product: CASSLTGGRGEKLFF.

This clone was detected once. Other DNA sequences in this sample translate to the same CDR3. CDR3 residues: CASSEGLAGGYEQYF. Here the CDR3 DNA reads TGTGCCAGCAGTGAGGGACTAGCGGGAGGGTACGAGCAGTACTTC. The V and J genes are TRBV6-1 and TRBJ2-7; TRBD2 matches at 16 bases. V trimming: 3 bases; J trimming: 4 bases; junction bases outside the gene matches: 0. Germline V gene lookup returns CDR1 MNHNS and CDR2 SASEGT. The CDR3 consists of 15 residues.

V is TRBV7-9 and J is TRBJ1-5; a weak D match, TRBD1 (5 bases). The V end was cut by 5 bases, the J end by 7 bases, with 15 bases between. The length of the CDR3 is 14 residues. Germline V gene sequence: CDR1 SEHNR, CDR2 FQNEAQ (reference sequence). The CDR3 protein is CASSPQGARQPQHF. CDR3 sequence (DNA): TGTGCCAGCAGCCCTCAAGGGGCCCGGCAGCCCCAGCATTTT.

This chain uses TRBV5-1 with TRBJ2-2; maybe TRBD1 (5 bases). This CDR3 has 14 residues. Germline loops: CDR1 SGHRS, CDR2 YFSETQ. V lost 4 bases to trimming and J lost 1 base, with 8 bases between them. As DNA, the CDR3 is TGCGCCAGCAGCCCGACAGAGAACACCGGGGAGCTGTTTTTT. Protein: CASSPTENTGELFF. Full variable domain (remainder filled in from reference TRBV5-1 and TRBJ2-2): KAGVTQTPRYLIKTRGQQVTLSCSPISGHRSVSWYQQTPGQGLQFLFEYFSETQRNKGNFPGRFSGRQFSNSRSEMNVSTLELGDSALYLCASSPTENTGELFFGEGSRLTVL.

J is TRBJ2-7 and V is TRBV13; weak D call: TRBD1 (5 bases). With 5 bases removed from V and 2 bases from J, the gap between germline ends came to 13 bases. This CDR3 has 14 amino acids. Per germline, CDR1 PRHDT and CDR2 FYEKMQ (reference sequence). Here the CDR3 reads CASSHDSGTYEQYF. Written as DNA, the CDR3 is TGTGCCAGCAGCCACGACAGTGGTACCTACGAGCAGTACTTC.